These 30 T cell receptor beta chains share one sample of origin, sequenced in a study of blood T cell repertoires in COVID-19. TCRdb's copy holds only in-frame clones and misses some; the assay was immunoSEQ multiplex PCR. The sample carries around 300,000 clones, approximately 90% recorded once. The sequencing input was peripheral blood. All receptors derive from a woman aged 25-40 years with COVID-19, enrolled during active disease.

The chain employs TRBV19 and TRBJ1-5, with D unclear. The CDR3 loop spans 16 amino acids. CDR1 LNHDA and CDR2 SQIVND come from the germline V gene (reference sequence). V shed 1 base and J shed 2 bases, with 12 bases lying between them. The CDR3 bases are TGTGCCAGTAGTATAGGGTCGGGTGGTGGCAATCAGCCCCAGCATTTT. This codes for CASSIGSGGGNQPQHF.

The chain is built from TRBV6-4 and TRBJ2-7, with D unresolved. CDR1 is MRHNA, CDR2 SNTAGT, per germline. This CDR3 contains 15 residues. Trimming pared 5 bases from V and 2 bases from J, leaving 16 bases between. The CDR3 is CASSTTAGEAYEQYF. CDR3 bases: TGTGCCAGCAGTACGACGGCTGGAGAAGCCTACGAGCAGTACTTC.

This chain joins TRBV5-1 and TRBJ2-1; possible D gene TRBD2, 6 bases. The CDR3 has 15 residues. The V end lost 3 bases, the J end lost 4 bases, and 14 bases lay between the germline ends. Germline V gene data show CDR1 as SGHRS and CDR2 as YFSETQ. CDR3 amino acids: CASSSASVGYNEQFF. DNA of the CDR3: TGCGCCAGCAGCTCCGCTAGCGTAGGGTACAATGAGCAGTTCTTC.

The genes are TRBV6-5 and TRBJ1-1; TRBD1 matches at 8 bases. CDR1 and CDR2 (germline): MNHEY, SVGAGI. This CDR3 has 15 amino acids. V lost 0 bases to trimming and J lost 5 bases; unmatched junction nucleotides: 5. CDR3 in amino acids: CASSYSQGARTEAFF. The CDR3 region has the DNA TGTGCCAGCAGTTACTCCCAGGGGGCGCGGACTGAAGCTTTCTTT.

The rearrangement joins TRBV5-5 to TRBJ2-1; tentative D call: TRBD2 (5 bases). The germline gives CDR1 SGHKS, CDR2 YYEKEE (reference sequence). Trimming took 4 bases from V and 5 from J, leaving 19 bases between them. The CDR3 has 16 residues. In DNA form, the CDR3 reads TGTGCCAGCAGCCCCTTCTCGATTAGCGCCCACAATGAGCAGTTCTTC. This codes for CASSPFSISAHNEQFF.

This chain links TRBV18 with TRBJ1-2; TRBD1 agrees at 9 bases. Germline CDR1 is KGHSH and CDR2 is LQKENI. There are 16 residues in the CDR3. J gave up 5 bases and V 2 bases, and 9 bases lay outside the gene matches. DNA of the CDR3: TGTGCCAGCTCACCAGAAAAAAGGACAGGGGCATATGGCTACACCTTC. It encodes CASSPEKRTGAYGYTF.

V gene TRBV4-1 combines with J gene TRBJ2-3; D might be TRBD2 (7 bases). The CDR3 sequence is 17 residues long. With 3 bases removed from V and 0 bases from J, the gap between germline ends came to 16 bases. The germline gives CDR1 MGHRA, CDR2 YSYEKL. CDR3 amino acids: CASSHSPGGPSTDTQYF. In DNA form, the CDR3 reads TGCGCCAGCAGCCATTCCCCCGGGGGGCCCAGCACAGATACGCAGTATTTT.

The chain carries TRBV5-1 and TRBJ1-1, with 9 bases fitting TRBD1. Looked up from germline, CDR1 is SGHRS and CDR2 is YFSETQ. The J segment lost 1 base and the V segment lost 4 bases, leaving 8 bases of the junction unmatched. This CDR3 contains 16 residues. The CDR3 reads CASSLTLTGGNTEAFF. The CDR3 DNA is TGCGCCAGCAGCCTAACCCTGACAGGGGGGAACACTGAAGCTTTCTTT.

V usage is TRBV7-9 and J usage is TRBJ2-7; the D gene is possibly TRBD1 (7 bases). Trimming stripped 3 bases from V and 4 bases from J, with 13 bases between. CDR1 and CDR2 (germline): SEHNR, FQNEAQ (reference sequence). The CDR3 has 14 residues. The CDR3 region is CASSLAGQIYEQYF. The DNA for the CDR3 is TGTGCCAGCAGCTTGGCGGGACAGATTTACGAGCAGTACTTC.

The genes are TRBV18 and TRBJ1-1; a weak D match, TRBD1 (5 bases). Germline lookup yields CDR1 KGHSH and CDR2 LQKENI. The CDR3 totals 14 residues. Trimming stripped 5 bases from V and 5 bases from J, with 15 bases between. CDR3 amino acids: CASSVAGRTTEAFF. CDR3 nucleotides: TGTGCCAGCTCAGTGGCAGGGCGAACGACTGAAGCTTTCTTT. Full variable domain (remainder filled in from reference TRBV18 and TRBJ1-1): NAGVMQNPRHLVRRRGQEARLRCSPMKGHSHVYWYRQLPEEGLKFMVYLQKENIIDESGMPKERFSAEFPKEGPSILRIQQVVRGDSAAYFCASSVAGRTTEAFFGQGTRLTVV.

The J gene is TRBJ1-2, the V gene TRBV9, with D uncertain. The germline V gene has CDR1 SGDLS and CDR2 YYNGEE. The germline V and J ends were trimmed by 1 base and 5 bases, with 12 bases remaining between them. The length of the CDR3 is 14 residues. The CDR3 sequence is CASSVSPRVYGYTF. CDR3 nucleotides: TGTGCCAGCAGCGTAAGTCCGCGGGTGTATGGCTACACCTTC.

The genes are TRBV19 and TRBJ1-1, with 7 bases identical to TRBD1. J gave up 6 bases and V 6 bases, and 10 bases lay outside the gene matches. The CDR3 extends over 14 amino acids. The germline V gene has CDR1 LNHDA and CDR2 SQIVND (reference sequence). This CDR3 is CASSLDRVKAEAFF. CDR3 nucleotide sequence: TGTGCCAGTAGCCTAGACAGGGTGAAAGCTGAAGCTTTCTTT.

The CDR3, as DNA: TGTGCCAGCAGTGAAGTGGAGGGGAGGCATGGCTACACCTTC. Amino acids: CASSEVEGRHGYTF. This chain connects TRBV2 to TRBJ1-2; D may be TRBD1 (5 bases). Germline V gives CDR1 SNHLY, CDR2 FYNNEI. V lost 1 base to trimming and J lost 6 bases, with 12 bases between them. The CDR3 runs 14 residues.

This clone was recorded many times. The V and J genes are TRBV14 and TRBJ2-7, with 9 bases lining up with TRBD1. From germline, CDR1 is SGHDN and CDR2 FVKESK. The CDR3 contains 15 residues. V shed 1 base and J 4 bases; nucleotides not matched to a gene: 5. CDR3 residues: CASSQVPGQGYEQYF. The CDR3 bases are TGTGCCAGCAGCCAAGTGCCGGGACAGGGTTACGAGCAGTACTTC.

The J gene is TRBJ1-5, the V gene TRBV28; no firm D call. Looked up from germline, CDR1 is MDHEN and CDR2 is SYDVKM. This CDR3 spans 12 amino acids. The germline V and J ends were trimmed by 6 bases and 4 bases, with 7 bases remaining between them. DNA for the CDR3: TGTGCCAGCAGCCCCTATAATCAGCCCCAGCATTTT. As protein: CASSPYNQPQHF.

The chain couples TRBV3-1 (or the pseudogene TRBV3-2) to TRBJ1-4; possible D gene TRBD1, 5 bases. CDR3 length: 14 residues. Germline V gene lookup returns CDR1 LGHDT and CDR2 YNNKEL (reference sequence). Trimming left V 2 bases short and J 6 bases short, with 10 bases between. CDR3 in DNA: TGTGCCAGCAGCCAAAGGGGAGGTGATGAAAAACTGTTTTTT. Protein: CASSQRGGDEKLFF.

V and J are TRBV3-1 (or the pseudogene TRBV3-2) and TRBJ1-2; no definite D call. Germline assignment: CDR1 LGHDT and CDR2 YNNKEL (reference sequence). Trimming stripped 0 bases from V and 7 bases from J, with 12 bases between. The CDR3 is made up of 14 amino acids. This chain's CDR3 is CASSQDTFPSGYTF. In DNA, the CDR3 is TGTGCCAGCAGCCAAGACACGTTTCCCAGTGGCTACACCTTC.

The chain carries TRBV30 and TRBJ1-2; D call uncertain. CDR1 GTSNPN and CDR2 SVGIG come from the germline V gene (reference sequence). Trimming took off 8 bases at V and 0 bases at J, with 10 bases between the two ends. This CDR3 contains 12 residues. The CDR3 coding sequence is TGTGCCCTGCGAAGCGCTAACTATGGCTACACCTTC. It specifies CALRSANYGYTF.

CDR3 amino acids: CASRWTGVNTEAFF. The CDR3 DNA reads TGTGCCAGCAGATGGACAGGTGTGAACACTGAAGCTTTCTTT. The chain couples TRBV6-5 to TRBJ1-1, with 7 bases aligning to TRBD1. Trimming cost V 6 bases and J 0 bases; bases outside gene matches: 4. The CDR3 contains 14 residues. Germline-derived CDR1 and CDR2 are MNHEY and SVGAGI.

In DNA, the CDR3 is TGTGCCAGCAGCTTCTTAGCTTCCGGGGAGCTGTTTTTT. Protein sequence: CASSFLASGELFF. The chain couples TRBV5-4 to TRBJ2-2, with unresolved D. The CDR3 is 13 residues long. The V gene lost 2 bases and the J gene lost 6 bases, with 8 bases spanning the gap. CDR1 and CDR2 from the germline V gene are SGHNT and YYREEE (reference sequence).

In its sample, this clone was seen once. This chain connects TRBV6-5 to TRBJ1-1; unclear D gene. This CDR3 contains 14 residues. The V end was cut by 8 bases, the J end by 0 bases, with 13 bases between. Germline V gene sequence: CDR1 MNHEY, CDR2 SVGAGI. CDR3 sequence (DNA): TGTGCCAGCCACCTTAACCTAATGAACACTGAAGCTTTCTTT. It is translated as CASHLNLMNTEAFF.

This chain uses TRBV5-4 with TRBJ1-2; D unresolved. Looked up from germline, CDR1 is SGHNT and CDR2 is YYREEE (reference sequence). This CDR3 spans 14 amino acids. V lost 6 bases and J lost 6, with 18 bases in between. This chain's CDR3 is CASNPDPWRDGYTF. The CDR3 DNA sequence: TGTGCCAGCAACCCCGATCCATGGAGAGATGGCTACACCTTC.

This clone has just one count. This sequence joins TRBV30 and TRBJ1-5; TRBD1 matches at 7 bases. The CDR3 is 13 residues long. V shed 3 bases, J shed 5 bases, and the junction held 4 bases outside the gene matches. Germline V gene sequence: CDR1 GTSNPN, CDR2 SVGIG (reference sequence). CDR3 sequence (DNA): TGTGCCTGGAGCAAAGGGGGCGATCAGCCCCAGCATTTT. Its protein is CAWSKGGDQPQHF.

A remark on this clone: A junction end diverges from the germline sequence, so it may reflect a read error. This CDR3 is CASSLGLEAYEQFF. CDR3 in DNA: TGTGCCAGCAGTTTGGGACTAGAAGCGTACGAGCAGTTCTTC. This rearrangement joins TRBV5-4 to TRBJ2-1, with TRBD2 matching over 8 bases. Per germline, CDR1 SGHNT and CDR2 YYREEE (reference sequence). CDR3 length equals 14 residues.

The V call is TRBV6-2 or TRBV6-3, the J call TRBJ1-5; D is ambiguous. CDR1 and CDR2 (germline): MNHEY, SVGEGT. The CDR3 sequence is 16 residues long. V lost 1 base, J lost 1 base, and 11 bases lay in between. The CDR3 DNA reads as TGTGCCAGCAGTTACTTGAATGCGGCCAGCAATCAGCCCCAGCATTTT. Its protein product is CASSYLNAASNQPQHF.

The chain combines TRBV28 with TRBJ1-2; 9 bases line up with TRBD1. J lost 4 bases, V lost 8 bases, and 5 bases had no gene match. This CDR3 has 13 residues. Germline CDR1 is MDHEN and CDR2 is SYDVKM. The CDR3 sequence: CASVRTGVYGYTF. The CDR3 DNA follows: TGTGCCAGCGTTAGGACAGGGGTCTATGGCTACACCTTC.

This chain uses TRBV3-1 (or the pseudogene TRBV3-2) with TRBJ1-1; TRBD1 matches at 7 bases. The length of the CDR3 is 12 residues. Germline V lookup: CDR1 LGHDT, CDR2 YNNKEL (reference sequence). The trim removed 5 bases at V and 6 bases at J, leaving 3 bases unmatched. CDR3 DNA sequence: TGTGCCAGCAGCAGGGACAGCTCTGAAGCTTTCTTT. It is translated as CASSRDSSEAFF.

V and J are TRBV7-9 and TRBJ1-4, with D maybe TRBD1 (6 bases). The germline V gene has CDR1 SEHNR and CDR2 FQNEAQ (reference sequence). The CDR3 has 14 residues. V gave up 1 base and J gave up 5 bases, with 8 bases separating them. CDR3 amino acids: CASSLGGLNEKLFF. The CDR3 coding sequence is TGTGCCAGCAGCTTAGGGGGGCTGAATGAAAAACTGTTTTTT.

This chain links TRBV6-5 with TRBJ2-1, with a tentative D call TRBD2 (6 bases). The CDR3 is 13 amino acids. Per germline, CDR1 MNHEY and CDR2 SVGAGI. Trimming left V 0 bases short and J 8 bases short, with 8 bases between. CDR3 loop: CASSYSEGYEQFF. CDR3 DNA sequence: TGTGCCAGCAGTTACTCGGAGGGCTATGAGCAGTTCTTC.

This chain uses TRBV6-4 with TRBJ1-5, with D unclear. There are 13 residues in the CDR3. V gave up 3 bases and J gave up 7 bases, with 10 bases separating them. Germline lookup yields CDR1 MRHNA and CDR2 SNTAGT. Here the CDR3 DNA reads TGTGCCAGCAGTGAGCATTTGGCCCAGCCCCAGCATTTT. Encoded protein: CASSEHLAQPQHF.